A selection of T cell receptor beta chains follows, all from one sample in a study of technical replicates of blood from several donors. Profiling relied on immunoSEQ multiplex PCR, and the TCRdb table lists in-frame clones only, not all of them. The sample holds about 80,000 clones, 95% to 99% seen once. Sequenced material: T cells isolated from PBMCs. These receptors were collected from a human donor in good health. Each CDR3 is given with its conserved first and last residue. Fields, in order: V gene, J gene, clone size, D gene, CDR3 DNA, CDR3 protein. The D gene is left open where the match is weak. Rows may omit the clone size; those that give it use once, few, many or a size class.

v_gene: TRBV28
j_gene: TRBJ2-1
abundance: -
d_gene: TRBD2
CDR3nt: TGTGCCAGCAGTTTATGGCTAGCGGGAGGCGAGCAGTTCTTC
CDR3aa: CASSLWLAGGEQFF

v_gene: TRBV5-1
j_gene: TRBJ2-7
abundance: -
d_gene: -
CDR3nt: TGCGCCAGCAGCTTGTACCCTCAGGGACAGCGGGACGAGCAGTACTTC
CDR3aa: CASSLYPQGQRDEQYF

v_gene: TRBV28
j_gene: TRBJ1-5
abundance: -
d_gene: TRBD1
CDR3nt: TGTGCCAGCAGTGAAACAGGGGATAGCAATCAGCCCCAGCATTTT
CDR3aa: CASSETGDSNQPQHF

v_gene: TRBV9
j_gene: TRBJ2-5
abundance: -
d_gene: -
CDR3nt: TGTGCCAGCAGCGTAGAAGGGGACTTACAAGAGACCCAGTACTTC
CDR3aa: CASSVEGDLQETQYF

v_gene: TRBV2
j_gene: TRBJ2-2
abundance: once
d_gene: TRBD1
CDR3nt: TGTGCCAGCAGCCGGGACAGCCAAAACACCGGGGAGCTGTTTTTT
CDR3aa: CASSRDSQNTGELFF

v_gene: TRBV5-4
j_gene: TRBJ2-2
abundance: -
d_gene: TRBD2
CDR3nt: TGTGCCAGCAGCCCCTTGCGGGCGGGAGTAGGCACCGGGGAGCTGTTTTTT
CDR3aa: CASSPLRAGVGTGELFF

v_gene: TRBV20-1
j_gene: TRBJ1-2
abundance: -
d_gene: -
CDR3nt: TGCAGTGCGGGACAAAACTATGGCTACACCTTC
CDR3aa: CSAGQNYGYTF

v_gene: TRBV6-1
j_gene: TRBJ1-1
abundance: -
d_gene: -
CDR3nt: TGTGCCAGCAGTGAAAATATTCTCCCGGGGGGAACTGAAGCTTTCTTT
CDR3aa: CASSENILPGGTEAFF

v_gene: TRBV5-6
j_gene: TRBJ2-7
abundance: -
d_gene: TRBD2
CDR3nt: TGTGCCAGCAGGAAAGGACTAGCGGGAGTATACGAGCAGTACTTC
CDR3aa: CASRKGLAGVYEQYF

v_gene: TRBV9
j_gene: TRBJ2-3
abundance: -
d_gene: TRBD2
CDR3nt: TGTGCCAGCAGCGTAGTGGGACTAGCGGGAGGCCGAGATACGCAGTATTTT
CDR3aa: CASSVVGLAGGRDTQYF

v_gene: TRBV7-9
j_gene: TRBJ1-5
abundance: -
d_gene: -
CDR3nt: TGTGCCAGCAGCCCAGCGGGGCAGCCCCAGCATTTT
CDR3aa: CASSPAGQPQHF

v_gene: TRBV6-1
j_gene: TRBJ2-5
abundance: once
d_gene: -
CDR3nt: TGTGCCAGCAGTGAAGCTGGGGGCCGGGAGACCCAGTACTTC
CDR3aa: CASSEAGGRETQYF

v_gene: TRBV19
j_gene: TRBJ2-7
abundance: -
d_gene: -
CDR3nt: TGTGGCCCAGGAGGGCCGCCCAGCGTCTACGAGCAGTACTTC
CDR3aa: CGPGGPPSVYEQYF

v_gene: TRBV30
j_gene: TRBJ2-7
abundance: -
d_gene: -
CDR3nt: TGTGCCTGGAGTGGGGGACATTTCTACGAGCAGTACTTC
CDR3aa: CAWSGGHFYEQYF

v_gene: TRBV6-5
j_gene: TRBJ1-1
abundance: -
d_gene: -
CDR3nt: TGTGCCAGCAGCCGGGGGGGACTAGAGACTGAAGCTTTCTTT
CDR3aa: CASSRGGLETEAFF

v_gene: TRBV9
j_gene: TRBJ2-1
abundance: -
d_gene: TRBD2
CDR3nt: TGTGCCAGCAGCGTTAGCGGGAGTTCCTACAATGAGCAGTTCTTC
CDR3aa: CASSVSGSSYNEQFF

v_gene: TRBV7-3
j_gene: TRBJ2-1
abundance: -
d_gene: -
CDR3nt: TGTGCCAGCAGCTTAGAGGGTTACGAGCAGTTCTTC
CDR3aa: CASSLEGYEQFF

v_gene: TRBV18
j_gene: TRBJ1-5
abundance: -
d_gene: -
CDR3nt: TGTGCCAGCTCAGGGCAGAATAGCAATCAGCCCCAGCATTTT
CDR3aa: CASSGQNSNQPQHF

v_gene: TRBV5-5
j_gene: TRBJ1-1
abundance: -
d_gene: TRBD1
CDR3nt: TGTGCCAGCAGCACACCCACAGGGGAGAGGACTGAAGCTTTCTTT
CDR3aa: CASSTPTGERTEAFF

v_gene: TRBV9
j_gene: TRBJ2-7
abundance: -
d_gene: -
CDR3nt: TGTGCCAGCAGCGTAGATGGCCACGAGCAGTACTTC
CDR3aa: CASSVDGHEQYF

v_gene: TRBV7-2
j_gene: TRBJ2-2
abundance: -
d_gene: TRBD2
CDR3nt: TGTGCCAGCAGCCCAAGGACTAGCGGGAACACCGGGGAGCTGTTTTTT
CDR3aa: CASSPRTSGNTGELFF

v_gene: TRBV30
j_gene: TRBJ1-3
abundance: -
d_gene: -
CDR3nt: TGTGCCTGGAGTGGGCTCCAAGGAAACACCATATATTTT
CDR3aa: CAWSGLQGNTIYF